This T cell receptor beta chain stems from a study of blood T cell repertoires in COVID-19. Study context: There were acute and convalescent COVID-19 samples, and they came from the United States, Italy and Spain. PBMCs, B-cell-depleted T cells, or T cells provided the cDNA or gDNA that made up the material.

Germline-derived CDR1 and CDR2 are SGHRS and YFSETQ. The V and J ends lost 7 bases and 1 base, in that order; junction bases with no gene match: 2. CDR3 length equals 14 residues. In the authors' methods: Scientists estimated how many nucleated cells there were by amplifying reference gene primers. Assay: immunoSEQ multiplex PCR; the TCRdb copy retains only in-frame clones and omits some. The V and J calls and clone size come from that table; D and trimming were worked out from the DNA. The table lists over 75,000 clones, approximately 87% of them singletons. This chain links TRBV5-1 with TRBJ2-2; 9 bases are a match to TRBD1. The TCR originated in a human donor in a cohort sampled during active COVID-19. The specimen was peripheral blood. CDR3 residues: CASGDRENTGELFF. The CDR3 coding sequence is TGCGCCAGCGGGGACAGGGAGAACACCGGGGAGCTGTTTTTT.